A single sample gave rise to the 15 T cell receptor beta chains below, sequenced in a study of cytomegalovirus exposure and HLA in healthy donors. Researchers ran the PCR with 60 Vbeta and 13 Jbeta primers. The repertoire was sequenced with immunoSEQ multiplex PCR; TCRdb's copy has only in-frame clones and lacks some. The data show 150,000 to 200,000 clones, approximately 79% seen once. What was sequenced was PBMCs. These receptors all stem from a woman aged 45-65 years in good health and CMV-seropositive.

This clone appeared a single time. V and J are TRBV6-1 and TRBJ2-3, with 14 bases fitting TRBD2. The CDR3 extends over 16 amino acids. The V gene's germline CDR1 is MNHNS and CDR2 SASEGT. J gave up 5 bases and V 1 base, and 2 bases lay outside the gene matches. The CDR3 DNA reads TGTGCCAGCAGTGAAGGACTAGCGGGGGGGCAAGATACGCAGTATTTT. It specifies CASSEGLAGGQDTQYF.

This clone was counted only a few times. This sequence joins TRBV9 and TRBJ1-1; D is ambiguous. The CDR3 spans 14 residues. Germline V gene sequence: CDR1 SGDLS, CDR2 YYNGEE. Trimming pared 0 bases from V and 11 bases from J, leaving 17 bases between. The CDR3 sequence: CASSVGAETRTAFF. DNA for the CDR3: TGTGCCAGCAGCGTAGGGGCAGAAACTCGTACGGCTTTCTTT.

The chain links TRBV18 to TRBJ2-3, with TRBD2 matching over 8 bases. CDR1 is KGHSH and CDR2 is LQKENI in the germline V gene. Trimming cost V 3 bases and J 6 bases; bases outside gene matches: 8. CDR3 length equals 15 residues. The CDR3 loop is CASSPTGTSGDTQYF. The CDR3, as DNA: TGTGCCAGCTCACCGACCGGGACTAGTGGGGATACGCAGTATTTT.

The chain is built from TRBV18 and TRBJ2-2; 7 nucleotides match TRBD1. The CDR3 sequence is 15 residues long. Unmatched junction bases numbered 4, after V lost 5 bases and J lost 1 base. Germline CDR1 and CDR2: KGHSH and LQKENI. CDR3 region: CASSTNRGNTGELFF. For the CDR3, the DNA is TGTGCCAGCTCAACCAACAGGGGGAACACCGGGGAGCTGTTTTTT.

The rearrangement uses TRBV19 and TRBJ1-1; D might be TRBD1 (6 bases). V was pared by 4 bases and J by 3 bases, with 15 bases between. The CDR3 covers 15 residues. Germline lookup yields CDR1 LNHDA and CDR2 SQIVND (reference sequence). This CDR3 is CASSKNRQVDTEAFF. CDR3 DNA sequence: TGTGCCAGTAGTAAGAATAGACAGGTGGACACTGAAGCTTTCTTT.

The chain carries TRBV7-9 and TRBJ2-3, with a weak D call TRBD1 (6 bases). Germline V gene lookup returns CDR1 SEHNR and CDR2 FQNEAQ (reference sequence). This CDR3 spans 15 amino acids. Trimming shortened V by 3 bases and J by 2 bases, and 12 bases separated the two germline ends. CDR3 coding DNA: TGTGCCAGCAGCTTTGACAGGTTAGTCACAGATACGCAGTATTTT. Residues: CASSFDRLVTDTQYF.

The chain couples TRBV10-2 to TRBJ1-1; 10 nucleotides match TRBD1. CDR1 and CDR2 from the germline V gene are WSHSY and SAAADI. This CDR3 has 15 residues. Trimming cost V 5 bases and J 5 bases; bases outside gene matches: 8. CDR3 in DNA: TGCGCCAGCAGTTCCTACACGGGACAGGGGACTGAAGCTTTCTTT. Translation: CASSSYTGQGTEAFF.

The chain is built from TRBV7-2 and TRBJ1-1, with 7 bases fitting TRBD1. CDR1 and CDR2 (germline): SGHTA, FQGNSA. The V segment lost 5 bases and the J segment 4 bases; nucleotides outside the gene matches: 7. This CDR3 spans 14 amino acids. The CDR3 protein is CASSIRGMSTEAFF. The CDR3 bases are TGTGCCAGCAGCATCAGGGGGATGAGCACTGAAGCTTTCTTT.

The chain uses TRBV19 and TRBJ1-5, with D perhaps matching TRBD1 (5 bases). CDR3 length: 16 amino acids. Looked up from germline, CDR1 is LNHDA and CDR2 is SQIVND (reference sequence). V shed 3 bases and J shed 2 bases, with 14 bases lying between them. The CDR3 here is CASSMWGLLGNQPQHF. In DNA, the CDR3 is TGTGCCAGTAGTATGTGGGGACTTCTAGGCAATCAGCCCCAGCATTTT.

The rearrangement links TRBV10-1 to TRBJ2-1, with 12 nucleotides matching TRBD2. Germline-derived CDR1 and CDR2 are WNHNN and SYGVQD (reference sequence). The CDR3 loop spans 16 amino acids. The V segment lost 0 bases and the J segment 7 bases; nucleotides outside the gene matches: 4. The CDR3 protein is CASSESRLAGVNEQFF. Written as DNA, the CDR3 is TGCGCCAGCAGTGAGTCTAGACTAGCGGGAGTGAATGAGCAGTTCTTC.

The chain couples TRBV6-6 to TRBJ2-2, with 10 bases aligning to TRBD2. The trim removed 2 bases at V and 7 bases at J, leaving 7 bases unmatched. The CDR3 is made up of 16 amino acids. Germline CDR1 MNHNY, CDR2 SVGAGI (reference sequence). The chain's CDR3 is CASSYRSGGALGELFF. CDR3 bases: TGTGCCAGCAGTTACAGAAGCGGGGGGGCCCTCGGGGAGCTGTTTTTT.

For the CDR3, the DNA is TGTGCCAGCAGTCAGGGACAGGGGAGGGCTGAAGCTTTCTTT. Translated: CASSQGQGRAEAFF. V usage is TRBV27 and J usage is TRBJ1-1, with 10 positions matching TRBD1. Trimming took 5 bases from V and 6 from J; bases not matched to a gene: 6. The germline gives CDR1 MNHEY, CDR2 SMNVEV (reference sequence). The CDR3 covers 14 residues.

This clone was counted a single time. This chain connects TRBV29-1 to TRBJ2-7; 7 nucleotides line up with TRBD1. There are 12 residues in the CDR3. The J segment lost 6 bases and the V segment lost 6 bases, leaving 8 bases of the junction unmatched. Germline CDR1 SQVTM, CDR2 ANQGSEA. For the CDR3, the DNA is TGCAGCGTAAGACAGGGAGCCTCCGAGCAGTACTTC. Translating it yields CSVRQGASEQYF.

This sequence joins TRBV11-3 and TRBJ2-3; the D gene is possibly TRBD2 (5 bases). The CDR3 sequence is 12 residues long. Germline V gives CDR1 SGHNT, CDR2 YENEEA. Between the trimmed V and J ends, which lost 3 bases and 5 bases, there was a span of 6 bases. DNA for the CDR3: TGTGCCAGCAGCTTCGCGGGAGATACGCAGTATTTT. Translation gives CASSFAGDTQYF.

This clone was detected only once. The V and J genes are TRBV20-1 and TRBJ2-7, with a possible D match to TRBD1 (5 bases). CDR3 length equals 11 residues. Per germline, CDR1 DFQATT and CDR2 SNEGSKA (reference sequence). The V end was cut by 5 bases, the J end by 5 bases, with 10 bases between. CDR3 protein: CSAQQGNEQYF. The CDR3 DNA reads as TGCAGTGCTCAGCAGGGTAACGAGCAGTACTTC.